The clone carrying this T cell receptor beta chain has only a few counts. Its cognate antigen is unknown. TCRdb independently ran MiXCR on the 5' RACE reads; one entry per CDR3 protein. The sample contains about 130,000 distinct CDR3 sequences, 17% of which appear only once. This specimen comes from a study of CD8 T cells in ankylosing spondylitis. Findings of the study overall: Typical of ankylosing spondylitis blood, it appeared, was a TCR beta motif of eight highly homologous variants. Researchers reportedly found disease-linked clones significantly enriched in matched ankylosing spondylitis synovial fluid.

With 4 bases removed from V and 3 bases from J, the gap between germline ends came to 10 bases. This CDR3 region has 13 residues. In germline, CDR1 is MNHNS, CDR2 SASEGT. The sample comprised blood, either unsorted or a sorted T cell fraction (not recorded which). The chain carries TRBV6-1 and TRBJ2-7; tentative D call: TRBD1 (5 bases). The TCR was taken from a male donor with ankylosing spondylitis. CDR3 in amino acids: CASSGTLVYEQYF. DNA of the CDR3: TGTGCCAGCAGTGGGACACTGGTCTACGAGCAGTACTTC.